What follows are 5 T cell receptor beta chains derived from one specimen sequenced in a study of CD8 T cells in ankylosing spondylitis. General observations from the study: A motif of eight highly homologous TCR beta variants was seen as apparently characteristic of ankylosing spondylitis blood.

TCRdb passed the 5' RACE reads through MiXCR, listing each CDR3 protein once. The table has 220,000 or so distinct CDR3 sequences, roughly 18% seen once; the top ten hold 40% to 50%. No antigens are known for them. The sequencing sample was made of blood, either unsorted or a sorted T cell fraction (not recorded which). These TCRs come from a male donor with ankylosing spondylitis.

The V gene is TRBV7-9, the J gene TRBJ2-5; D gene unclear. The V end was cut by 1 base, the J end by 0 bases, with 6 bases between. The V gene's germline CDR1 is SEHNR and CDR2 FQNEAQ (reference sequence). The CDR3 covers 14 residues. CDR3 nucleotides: TGTGCCAGCAGCTTAGTGCGTTACCAAGAGACCCAGTACTTC. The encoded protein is CASSLVRYQETQYF. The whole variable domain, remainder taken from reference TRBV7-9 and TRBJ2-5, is DTGVSQNPRHKITKRGQNVTFRCDPISEHNRLYWYRQTLGQGPEFLTYFQNEAQLEKSRLLSDRFSAERPKGSFSTLEIQRTEQGDSAMYLCASSLVRYQETQYFGPGTRLLVL.

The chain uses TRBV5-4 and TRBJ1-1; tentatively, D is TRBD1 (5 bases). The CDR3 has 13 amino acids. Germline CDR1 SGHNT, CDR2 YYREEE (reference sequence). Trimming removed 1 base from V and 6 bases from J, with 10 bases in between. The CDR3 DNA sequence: TGTGCCAGCAGCTTGCTCCAGGGACCTGAAGCTTTCTTT. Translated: CASSLLQGPEAFF.

This CDR3 reads CASSQVPTSGGYQETQYF. The CDR3 nucleotides read TGCGCCAGCAGCCAAGTCCCGACTAGCGGGGGGTACCAAGAGACCCAGTACTTC. The genes are TRBV4-1 and TRBJ2-5; 13 positions agree with TRBD2. This CDR3 contains 18 residues. The trim removed 1 base at V and 0 bases at J, leaving 5 bases unmatched. Germline V gene lookup returns CDR1 MGHRA and CDR2 YSYEKL.

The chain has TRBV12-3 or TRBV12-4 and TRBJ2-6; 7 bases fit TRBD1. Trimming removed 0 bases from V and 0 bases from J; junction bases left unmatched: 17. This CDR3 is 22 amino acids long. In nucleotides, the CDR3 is TGTGCCAGCAGTTTAGCGCGGTTTGGATGGGACAGTCACAACTCTGGGGCCAACGTCCTGACTTTC. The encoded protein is CASSLARFGWDSHNSGANVLTF.

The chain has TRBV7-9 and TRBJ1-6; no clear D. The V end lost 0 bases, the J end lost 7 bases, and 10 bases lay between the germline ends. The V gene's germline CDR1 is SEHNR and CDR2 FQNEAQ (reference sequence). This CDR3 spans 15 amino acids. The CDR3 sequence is CASSLAYGPNSPLHF. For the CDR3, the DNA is TGTGCCAGCAGCTTAGCCTACGGACCAAATTCACCCCTCCACTTT. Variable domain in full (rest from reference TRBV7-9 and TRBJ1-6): DTGVSQNPRHKITKRGQNVTFRCDPISEHNRLYWYRQTLGQGPEFLTYFQNEAQLEKSRLLSDRFSAERPKGSFSTLEIQRTEQGDSAMYLCASSLAYGPNSPLHFGNGTRLTVT.